What follows are 2 T cell receptor beta chains derived from one specimen sequenced in a study of beta chain features in type 1 diabetes. What was sequenced were expressed TCRB transcripts, since all of the isolated RNA had been reverse transcribed. Assay used: immunoSEQ multiplex PCR; TCRdb lists only in-frame clones, some missing. Of about 150,000 clones in the sample, approximately 10% are singletons; the top ten hold roughly 2%. Sequencing was done on a sample of central memory CD4+ T cells from blood. The receptors were gathered from a man aged 18-30 years in good health.

This clone was picked up a small number of times. The chain links TRBV7-2 to TRBJ2-7, with a tentative D call TRBD2 (5 bases). V gave up 3 bases and J gave up 7 bases, with 16 bases separating them. This CDR3 contains 14 residues. Germline V lookup: CDR1 SGHTA, CDR2 FQGNSA. The CDR3 DNA is TGTGCCAGCAGCTTTTCGGGAACCCCCCGAGAGCAGTACTTC. Translating it yields CASSFSGTPREQYF.

This clone has more than one count but fewer than ten. The rearrangement joins TRBV29-1 to TRBJ1-5; D remains ambiguous. The CDR3 extends over 15 amino acids. Germline V gene sequence: CDR1 SQVTM, CDR2 ANQGSEA. The V and J ends lost 3 bases and 0 bases respectively, with 12 bases between them. The CDR3 sequence is CSVDPRNYSNQPQHF. CDR3 DNA sequence: TGCAGCGTTGACCCGAGGAACTATAGCAATCAGCCCCAGCATTTT.